The clone carrying this T cell receptor (beta chain) showed up many times. Its antigen is as yet unknown. These data come from a study of T cells in Graves' hyperthyroidism and ophthalmopathy. Study-wide findings and caveats: Most thyroid clonotypes expanded above 0.001 appeared in blood too.

The CDR3 runs 18 residues. In germline, CDR1 is SGHAT, CDR2 FQNNGV. V lost 5 bases to trimming and J lost 1 base, with 23 bases between them. Amplification yielded TCR beta CDR3 regions, with RNA transcripts as the source. TCR CDR3 underwent first-round RT-PCR with the HTBI primer set. TCRdb called the multiplex PCR reads again in MiXCR, with one record for every CDR3 protein. The table has under 250,000 distinct CDR3 sequences, roughly 22% seen once. Sequencing was performed on blood. The chain is built from TRBV11-2 and TRBJ1-1; D possibly corresponds to TRBD1 (5 bases). The clonotype originates from a woman between 40 and 55 years old with Graves' ophthalmopathy. The CDR3 sequence: CASSPLKRRRGENTEAFF. In DNA, the CDR3 is TGTGCCAGCAGCCCCCTAAAGAGGAGGAGGGGCGAGAACACTGAAGCTTTCTTT.